These 5 T cell receptor beta chains originate from one sample sequenced in a study of blood T cell repertoires in COVID-19. The method was immunoSEQ multiplex PCR; TCRdb's version includes in-frame clones alone and lacks a portion of them. The data show 70,000 to 90,000 clones, roughly 85% seen once. The sequenced sample was peripheral blood. Receptors were obtained from a human donor in a cohort sampled during active COVID-19.

This chain links TRBV9 with TRBJ2-3; 9 positions agree with TRBD2. J gave up 7 bases and V 4 bases, and 10 bases lay outside the gene matches. Germline assignment: CDR1 SGDLS and CDR2 YYNGEE. CDR3 length: 15 residues. CDR3 in amino acids: CASSPEGTSSYTQYF. The CDR3 DNA reads TGTGCCAGCAGCCCTGAGGGGACTAGCTCATATACGCAGTATTTT. The full variable domain, with the rest looked up from reference TRBV9 and TRBJ2-3, is DSGVTQTPKHLITATGQRVTLRCSPRSGDLSVYWYQQSLDQGLQFLIQYYNGEERAKGNILERFSAQQFPDLHSELNLSSLELGDSALYFCASSPEGTSSYTQYFGPGTRLTVL.

The genes are TRBV19 and TRBJ2-3; D is perhaps TRBD1 (5 bases). Germline CDR1 and CDR2: LNHDA and SQIVND (reference sequence). This CDR3 comprises 16 residues. V lost 6 bases and J 0 bases, leaving 16 bases between the germline ends. CDR3 sequence (DNA): TGTGCCAGTAGGCTCAGTTCCCAGGGTAGCACAGATACGCAGTATTTT. It encodes CASRLSSQGSTDTQYF. The variable domain in full, with the rest retrieved from reference TRBV19 and TRBJ2-3, is DGGITQSPKYLFRKEGQNVTLSCEQNLNHDAMYWYRQDPGQGLRLIYYSQIVNDFQKGDIAEGYSVSREKKESFPLTVTSAQKNPTAFYLCASRLSSQGSTDTQYFGPGTRLTVL.

The CDR3 protein is CASSQETGEYEQYF. CDR3 nucleotides: TGTGCCAGCAGCCAAGAGACAGGGGAATACGAGCAGTACTTC. The V gene is TRBV3-1 (or the pseudogene TRBV3-2), the J gene TRBJ2-7, with 8 bases that match TRBD1. The CDR3 spans 14 residues. Trimming at V came to 0 bases and at J to 4 bases, leaving 2 bases not matched to a gene. Looked up from germline, CDR1 is LGHDT and CDR2 is YNNKEL (reference sequence).

The chain couples TRBV5-4 to TRBJ2-6, with 10 bases lining up with TRBD1. In germline, CDR1 is SGHNT, CDR2 YYREEE (reference sequence). Trimming removed 4 bases from V and 2 bases from J; junction bases left unmatched: 12. The CDR3 is 19 residues long. The CDR3 DNA is TGTGCCAGCAGCCCCCGACCGGGACAGGGGACGGCTGGGGCCAACGTCCTGACTTTC. It specifies CASSPRPGQGTAGANVLTF.

This sequence joins TRBV4-2 and TRBJ2-7; 11 nucleotides match TRBD1. This CDR3 contains 17 residues. V was clipped by 1 base and J by 3 bases; unmatched bases: 8. Germline V lookup: CDR1 LGHNA, CDR2 YNFKEQ. DNA of the CDR3: TGTGCCAGCAGCCAAGCCGCCGGACAGGGGGCTTACTACGAGCAGTACTTC. Protein: CASSQAAGQGAYYEQYF.